This record concerns one T cell receptor (beta chain) sequence. Its antigen remains unidentified. A multiplex PCR was run with 60 Vbeta primers and 13 Jbeta primers. The table came from immunoSEQ multiplex PCR; TCRdb's copy has only in-frame clones and leaves some out. This table holds around 190,000 clones, around 77% found once. The data were taken from a study of cytomegalovirus exposure and HLA in healthy donors. Overall study results and limits: Among TCR beta chains of equal frequency, HLA-associated ones were more clonally expanded in a later analysis. A missense variant in DCLRE1C was later tied to TCR beta V- and J-gene trimming. In a later analysis, most CMV-associated TCR beta chains appeared HLA-restricted.

The sequence was obtained from a man between 60 and 70 years old in good health and CMV-seronegative. The source material was PBMCs.

The CDR3 nucleotides read TGTGCCAGCAGGACAGGGGTAGGAAACTATGGCTACACCTTC. It is translated as CASRTGVGNYGYTF. The genes are TRBV27 and TRBJ1-2; 8 positions match TRBD1. The CDR3 is made up of 14 amino acids. Germline V lookup: CDR1 MNHEY, CDR2 SMNVEV (reference sequence). The V segment lost 6 bases and the J segment 2 bases; nucleotides outside the gene matches: 5.